The clone carrying this TCR beta chain was detected only a few times. Its antigen is not known. The germline V and J ends were trimmed by 6 bases and 1 base, with 17 bases remaining between them. The CDR3 runs 16 residues. From RNA, the CDR3 regions of TCR beta chains were amplified and sequenced. Second-round multiplex PCR came after a first-round RT-PCR that employed HTBI primers. One entry per CDR3 protein results from TCRdb running MiXCR on the multiplex PCR reads. The repertoire consists of about 740,000 distinct CDR3 sequences, with approximately 40% occurring once and the leading ten covering about 40%. The sample is drawn from a study of Graves' ophthalmopathy and Graves' hyperthyroidism. Findings and caveats of the study: In blood, most expanded thyroid clonotypes above 0.001 frequency were also detected.

CAS ≥3, NOSPECS ≥4, moderate-to-severe activity and duration under 3 months marked donors with ophthalmopathy. Among the exclusions were patients with other autoimmune diseases, uncontrolled infections, pregnancy or lactation. The sample taken for sequencing was peripheral blood. This receptor was identified in an adult man with Graves' ophthalmopathy. The chain combines TRBV12-3 or TRBV12-4 with TRBJ2-3; perhaps TRBD1 as D (6 bases). Here the CDR3 DNA reads TGTGCCAGCAGCATTCAGGGGCATGGGGGCACAGATACGCAGTATTTT. The encoded protein is CASSIQGHGGTDTQYF.